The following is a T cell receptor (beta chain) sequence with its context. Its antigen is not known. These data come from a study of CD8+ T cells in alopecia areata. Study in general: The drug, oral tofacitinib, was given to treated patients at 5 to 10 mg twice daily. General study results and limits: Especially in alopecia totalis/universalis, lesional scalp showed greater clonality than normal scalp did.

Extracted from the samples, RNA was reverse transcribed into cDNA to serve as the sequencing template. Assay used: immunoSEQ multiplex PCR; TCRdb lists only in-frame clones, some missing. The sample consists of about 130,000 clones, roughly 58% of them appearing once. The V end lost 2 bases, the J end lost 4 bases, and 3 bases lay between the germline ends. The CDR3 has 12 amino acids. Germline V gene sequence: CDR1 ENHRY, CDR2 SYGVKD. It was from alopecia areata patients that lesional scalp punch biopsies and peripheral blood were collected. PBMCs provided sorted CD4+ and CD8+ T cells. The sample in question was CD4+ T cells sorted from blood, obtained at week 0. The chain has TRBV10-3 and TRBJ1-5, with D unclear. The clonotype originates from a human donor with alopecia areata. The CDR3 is CAISEMNQPQHF. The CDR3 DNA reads TGTGCCATCAGTGAGATGAATCAGCCCCAGCATTTT.